The 7 T cell receptor beta chains presented below share a single source sample, sequenced in a study of T cell changes during pregnancy in multiple sclerosis. Measured with immunoSEQ multiplex PCR; TCRdb has only the in-frame clones, and not every one. The sample shows 65,000 to 80,000 clones, over 80% of them seen only once. Here the sequenced sample was peripheral blood, taken in the first trimester of pregnancy. Receptors originate from a female donor with multiple sclerosis, enrolled in a pregnancy study.

The V call is TRBV4-1, the J call TRBJ2-7; perhaps TRBD2 as D (6 bases). Germline values: CDR1 MGHRA, CDR2 YSYEKL. V lost 1 base and J 4 bases, leaving 14 bases between the germline ends. CDR3 length equals 15 residues. The CDR3 protein is CASSQGLGKQYEQYF. The CDR3 region has the DNA TGCGCCAGCAGCCAAGGACTAGGGAAACAGTACGAGCAGTACTTC.

This clone has just a few counts. This chain joins TRBV28 and TRBJ1-1; D is undetermined. Germline assignment: CDR1 MDHEN and CDR2 SYDVKM. The CDR3 has 11 residues. Trimming removed 4 bases at V and 11 bases at J, with 11 bases between. The CDR3 here is CASSSNGRAFF. CDR3 DNA sequence: TGTGCCAGCAGTTCGAATGGTCGGGCTTTCTTT.

This chain joins TRBV4-2 and TRBJ2-7; 9 bases are a match to TRBD2. This CDR3 comprises 15 residues. V shed 5 bases and J 5 bases; nucleotides not matched to a gene: 10. Germline-derived CDR1 and CDR2 are LGHNA and YNFKEQ. The CDR3 protein is CASSEGGLASDEQYF. The CDR3 DNA reads TGTGCCAGCAGCGAGGGGGGACTAGCATCCGACGAGCAGTACTTC.

This clone is a singleton in its sample. V usage is TRBV6-6 and J usage is TRBJ1-4, with a weak D call TRBD1 (5 bases). Germline CDR1 and CDR2: MNHNY and SVGAGI (reference sequence). Trimming took 0 bases from V and 8 from J, leaving 10 bases between them. The CDR3 runs to 14 residues. CDR3 sequence reads: CASSYSPGREKLFF. DNA for the CDR3: TGTGCCAGCAGTTACTCGCCAGGGAGGGAAAAACTGTTTTTT.

The CDR3 spells CSAERPDSNEQFF. The CDR3 nucleotides are TGCAGCGCCGAACGTCCCGACAGTAATGAGCAGTTCTTC. The rearrangement links TRBV29-1 to TRBJ2-1, with a tentative D call TRBD1 (5 bases). Germline V gene data show CDR1 as SQVTM and CDR2 as ANQGSEA. Between the trimmed V and J ends, which lost 7 bases and 7 bases, there was a span of 17 bases. The CDR3 is 13 residues long.

The genes are TRBV6-5 and TRBJ2-7; D unresolved. Between the trimmed V and J ends, which lost 6 bases and 2 bases, there was a span of 14 bases. The CDR3 loop spans 14 amino acids. Germline CDR1 and CDR2: MNHEY and SVGAGI. In nucleotides, the CDR3 is TGTGCCAGCAGGCTAAGCCCCGGAGCCTACGAGCAGTACTTC. Its translation is CASRLSPGAYEQYF.

Only one count was recorded for this clone. The chain couples TRBV11-1 to TRBJ2-1, with 11 bases that match TRBD2. The CDR3 has 15 residues. The germline V gene has CDR1 SGHAT and CDR2 FQDESV (reference sequence). Trimming took 1 base from V and 5 from J; bases not matched to a gene: 1. This chain's CDR3 is CASSLGLAGNNEQFF. CDR3 nucleotide sequence: TGTGCCAGCAGCTTAGGACTAGCGGGGAACAATGAGCAGTTCTTC.